The rows below give T cell receptor beta chains drawn from one sample of a study of Ad26.COV2.S vaccination and SARS-CoV-2 variants. Assay used: immunoSEQ multiplex PCR; TCRdb lists only in-frame clones, some missing. The repertoire has approximately 340,000 clones, around 84% of them found once; the top ten carry about 3.3%. Specimen: peripheral blood, collected in a trial of Ad26.COV2.S vaccine versus placebo. The receptor set was obtained from a person aged 18-60 years who received the Ad26.COV2.S COVID-19 vaccine or a placebo. CDR3s include the opening cysteine and the closing phenylalanine or tryptophan. D genes are given only for firm matches. Not all rows give a size; the values are once, few, many and, for expanded clones, a class.

D,J,V,size,CDR3,DNA
TRBD2,TRBJ2-2,TRBV13,.,CASQRGENTGELFF,TGTGCCAGCCAGCGGGGGGAGAACACCGGGGAGCTGTTTTTT
.,TRBJ1-2,TRBV7-6,.,CASSLGGEYGYTF,TGTGCCAGCAGCCTCGGGGGGGAGTATGGCTACACCTTC
TRBD2,TRBJ2-1,TRBV28,.,CASSLLGTSGGGVRNEQFF,TGTGCCAGCAGTTTATTGGGGACTAGCGGGGGCGGTGTAAGGAATGAGCAGTTCTTC
TRBD2,TRBJ2-1,TRBV7-9,.,CASAGNRGAYNEQFF,TGTGCCAGCGCCGGTAATCGGGGGGCCTACAATGAGCAGTTCTTC
.,TRBJ1-5,TRBV28,.,CASLGTSNQPQHF,TGTGCCAGCCTCGGGACATCAAATCAGCCCCAGCATTTT
.,TRBJ1-5,TRBV19,.,CASSIAGAGANQPQHF,TGTGCCAGTAGTATAGCAGGGGCAGGGGCCAATCAGCCCCAGCATTTT
.,TRBJ1-5,TRBV7-2,few,CASSAGGGGRQPQHF,TGTGCCAGCAGCGCCGGAGGGGGAGGGAGGCAGCCCCAGCATTTT
.,TRBJ2-6,TRBV5-1,.,CASSLGAGFRSGANVLTF,TGCGCCAGCAGCTTGGGGGCAGGGTTCCGCTCTGGGGCCAACGTCCTGACTTTC
.,TRBJ1-3,TRBV5-5,.,CASSPAAVSSGNTIYF,TGTGCCAGCAGCCCCGCAGCAGTCTCCTCTGGAAACACCATATATTTT
TRBD2,TRBJ2-2,TRBV4-3,.,CASSLSGGKTGELFF,TGCGCCAGCAGCTTGAGCGGGGGCAAAACCGGGGAGCTGTTTTTT
TRBD1,TRBJ1-6,TRBV3-1/TRBV3-2,.,CASKDRDYSPLHF,TGTGCCAGCAAGGACAGGGATTATTCACCCCTCCACTTT
TRBD1,TRBJ2-7,TRBV28,once,CASRTGTGLTYEQYF,TGTGCCAGCAGAACCGGGACAGGGCTAACCTACGAGCAGTACTTC
.,TRBJ2-7,TRBV5-1,few,CASSLGSGAEQYF,TGCGCCAGCAGCTTGGGATCTGGGGCCGAGCAGTACTTC
TRBD2,TRBJ2-3,TRBV11-2,.,CASSLDGGTGGRKDTQYF,TGTGCCAGCAGCTTAGATGGGGGGACTGGCGGGAGGAAAGATACGCAGTATTTT
TRBD1,TRBJ1-1,TRBV2,.,CASRPRQGSNTEAFF,TGTGCCAGCAGACCAAGACAGGGGTCGAACACTGAAGCTTTCTTT
TRBD1,TRBJ2-3,TRBV18,.,CASSPWTGVRDTQYF,TGTGCCAGCTCACCCTGGACAGGGGTTAGAGATACGCAGTATTTT
.,TRBJ1-4,TRBV6-6,.,CASSYEQPATNEKLFF,TGTGCCAGCAGTTACGAGCAGCCGGCAACTAATGAAAAACTGTTTTTT